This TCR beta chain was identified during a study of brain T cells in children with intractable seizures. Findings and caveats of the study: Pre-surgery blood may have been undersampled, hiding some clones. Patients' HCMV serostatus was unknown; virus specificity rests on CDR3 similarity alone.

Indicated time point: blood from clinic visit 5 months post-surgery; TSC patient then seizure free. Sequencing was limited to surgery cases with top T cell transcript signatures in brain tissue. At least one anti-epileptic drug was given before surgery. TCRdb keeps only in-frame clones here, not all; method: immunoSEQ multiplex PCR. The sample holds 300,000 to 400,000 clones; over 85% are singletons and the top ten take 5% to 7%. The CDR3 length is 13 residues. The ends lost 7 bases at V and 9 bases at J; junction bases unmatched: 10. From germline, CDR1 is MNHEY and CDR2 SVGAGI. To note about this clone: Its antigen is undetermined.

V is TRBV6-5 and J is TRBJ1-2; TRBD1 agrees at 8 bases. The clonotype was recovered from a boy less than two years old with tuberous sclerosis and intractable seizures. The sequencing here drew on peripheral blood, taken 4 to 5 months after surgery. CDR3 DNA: TGTGCCAGCATCAGGGTAACAGGGGGTAGCTACACCTTC. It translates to CASIRVTGGSYTF.